This T cell receptor beta chain originates from a study of naive and memory T cell subsets (dated by TCRdb to the late 2010s). In the study overall: Sorted naive and memory T cell subsets from peripheral blood were analyzed in the study using a UMI-based, open-source pipeline for TCR alpha and beta sequencing. Complete agreement was observed between the functional CMV T cell responses and the IgG serology results. RNA was DNase-treated and reverse transcribed with TCR constant-region primers, mostly using SuperScript III. Points the paper makes about the study in general: TCR abundance followed a power law whose exponent differed between naive and memory subsets but was consistent across the three individuals. Once error correction was done, more than 90% of naive TCR sequences showed up just once, which made the naive abundance distributions much steeper than those of the memory subsets. Single alpha or beta chain sequences, rather than paired alpha/beta receptors, were used to define clonotypes. Naive repertoires, especially CD8, contained a few larger clonotypes, possibly memory cells re-expressing CD45RA. In both CD4 and CD8 cells, going from naive through CM, EM and EMRA, the Gini index went up while Shannon and inverse Simpson diversity went down. RNA-based TCR counts may be affected by expression changes linked to T cell activation and differentiation. The repertoire findings for the naive and memory subsets could not be validated against a ground truth, as none was available.

From the second PCR step onward, the TCR alpha chain libraries and the TCR beta chain libraries were amplified separately. To determine each donor's CMV status, fresh PBMCs were stimulated overnight with CMV viral lysate, and IFNgamma production from CD4+ T cells was then assessed. Miltenyi beads were used first to positively select CD4 T cells, and CD8 T cells were then positively selected from the CD4-negative fraction. Cells stained for CD3, CD4, CD8, CD45RA, CD27 and a live/dead dye were sorted on a BD Aria II into four subsets by CD45RA and CD27. Blood was obtained from a few healthy volunteers, and the blood from each volunteer was fractionated into CD4 and CD8 T cells and subsequently into four differentiation subsets. Around 120 ml of peripheral blood was collected from each donor, and PBMC were isolated from the blood using Ficoll-Paque PLUS density-gradient centrifugation. The sorted cells were lysed in RLT buffer, after which RNA was extracted using a Qiagen RNeasy kit and kept at -80 degrees C.

Receptor libraries were prepared by UMI-ligation and nested PCR. An equimolar mix of two oligonucleotides covering both TRBC1 and TRBC2 was used as the beta constant-region primer. Four rounds of PCR, combining the SP2 primer with nested alpha and beta constant-region primers, were used to amplify the ligated cDNA. A single-stranded oligonucleotide bearing the SP2 primer plus a 12-nucleotide UMI was ligated onto the 3' end of the cDNA by T4 RNA ligase 1. Incubation of the ligation reaction was carried out at 16 degrees C for roughly 18-24 hours. To avoid over-amplification, PCR2 was usually performed as a SYBR Green qPCR and halted once a predetermined threshold was reached. Every purification after the first one was done using Agencourt AMPure XP magnetic beads. Libraries were quantified by Qubit and checked on a TapeStation, with a main peak expected near 650 bp. Pooled libraries were sequenced on an Illumina MiSeq using v2 2x251 paired-end kits, and typically about 0.95-2.1 million reads were obtained per sample. Libraries were pooled at approximately 4 nM per sample, and about 5-7% PhiX was added to improve cluster recognition. As for the authors' bioinformatics: FASTQ reads processed by Demultiplexor were assigned V and J genes by Decombinator through tag matching that tolerated a single base-pair mismatch. By using UMIs, Collapsinator corrected both sequencing errors and the frequency errors caused by PCR heterogeneity. TCRs were translated and CDR3s were extracted from the conserved cysteine to the FGXG phenylalanine by CDR3Translator, with non-productive sequences being flagged. Gini, Shannon entropy and inverse Simpson indices were computed after subsampling the repertoires to the same number of UMI-defined TCRs. Within the linear range, a power law was fitted by maximum likelihood to the distributions of clonotype abundance. When run on a single naive CD8 sample, MIGEC and the pipeline yielded similar UMI counts, similar unique TCR numbers and similar clonal distributions. One analysis removed from the naive repertoire any naive TCRs that were also found in any memory subset from the same donor. A set of approximately 7,300 CMV-associated CDR3 sequences, compiled from VDJdb and a published dataset, was used to search the repertoires. TCRdb passed the public sequencing reads through fastp at Q25 and MiXCR, retaining productive beta sequences. Entries are consolidated by CDR3 protein sequence, retaining the most common genes and DNA. The V and J calls here are based on TCRdb, not the publication. This sample has under 150,000 distinct CDR3 sequences in its table, and approximately 18% of those were observed once. Clones ranked in the top ten supply 0.6% to 0.7% of the sample.

Turning to this clonotype: Its antigen target is currently unknown. Base-call qualities are not available, and no considerably larger clone is one nucleotide away.

The germline V gene yields MDHEN for CDR1 and SYDVKM for CDR2. There are 11 amino acids in the CDR3, from cysteine to phenylalanine inclusive. The DNA shown is the 33-base CDR3, in frame from base 1. V is cut by 8 bases and J by 7 bases, and the space between the germline ends is 12 bases. The sequencing input was naive CD8+ T cells from blood. In light of the paper, this sample's cell subset or site label describes: naive T cells, CD45RA high CD27+. This sequence uses TRBV28 and TRBJ2-7; the D gene identity is not certain. The TCR sequence derives from a human donor in good health. Here is the DNA: TGTGCCAGCTCTCACCTCAGGGAGCAGTACTTC. This gives the protein CASSHLREQYF. The variable domain in full, with residues beyond the CDR3 obtained from the reference TRBV28 and TRBJ2-7 genes, is DVKVTQSSRYLVKRTGEKVFLECVQDMDHENMFWYRQDPGLGLRLIYFSYDVKMKEKGDIPEGYSVSREKKERFSLILESASTNQTSMYLCASSHLREQYFGPGTRLTVT.